This entry lists 28 T cell receptor beta chains sequenced from one sample in a study of molecular identifiers for immune sequencing clone quantification. TCRdb used MiXCR to reprocess the PCR reads, holding one entry per CDR3 protein. The sample records 300,000 to 400,000 distinct CDR3 sequences, over 20% being singletons. Sequenced sample: naive CD8+ T cells from blood, with Jurkat cell RNA spiked in. This sample's subset: FACS-sorted CD8+CD4-CCR7+CD45RA+ naive T cells. These receptors all stem from a human donor in good health. Some libraries in this study had Jurkat cell RNA spiked in.

A note on this clonotype: Relative to the germline gene, one junction end is altered; a read error may explain this. The chain couples TRBV6-5 to TRBJ1-4; a weak D match, TRBD1 (6 bases). This CDR3 is built from 14 residues. Per germline, CDR1 MNHEY and CDR2 SVGAGI. The CDR3 loop is CASSSTGLVEKLLF. CDR3 in DNA: TGTGCCAGCAGTTCCACAGGGCTTGTTGAAAAACTGCTTTTT.

There are many counts of this clonotype. V is TRBV27 and J is TRBJ2-7; possibly TRBD1 or TRBD2 for D (5 bases each). From germline, CDR1 is MNHEY and CDR2 SMNVEV (reference sequence). The V and J ends lost 8 bases and 3 bases respectively, with 14 bases between them. CDR3 length: 13 residues. CDR3 amino acids: CASGAQRGYEQYF. As DNA, the CDR3 is TGTGCCAGCGGGGCTCAGAGGGGCTACGAGCAGTACTTC.

This clonotype has only one observation. This chain uses TRBV29-1 with TRBJ1-1, with D tentatively TRBD1 (6 bases). The V gene's germline CDR1 is SQVTM and CDR2 ANQGSEA. Trimming took 4 bases from V and 8 from J, leaving 11 bases between them. CDR3 size: 11 residues. CDR3 nucleotides: TGCAGCGTTGTAAGGCAGGGGGAAGCTTTCTTT. Translation: CSVVRQGEAFF. Variable domain in full (rest from reference TRBV29-1 and TRBJ1-1): SAVISQKPSRDICQRGTSLTIQCQVDSQVTMMFWYRQQPGQSLTLIATANQGSEATYESGFVIDKFPISRPNLTFSTLTVSNMSPEDSSIYLCSVVRQGEAFFGQGTRLTVV.

This clonotype was seen repeatedly, ten times or more. The chain couples TRBV6-2 or TRBV6-3 to TRBJ2-3; D not resolved. Germline V gives CDR1 MNHEY, CDR2 SVGEGT. The CDR3 totals 12 residues. V lost 6 bases and J 4 bases, leaving 8 bases between the germline ends. This CDR3 is CASSPNSDTQYF. For the CDR3, the DNA is TGTGCCAGCAGCCCCAACTCAGATACGCAGTATTTT.

This clonotype was seen a few times. The J gene is TRBJ1-1, the V gene TRBV19; no firm D call. Germline CDR1 LNHDA, CDR2 SQIVND (reference sequence). The CDR3 is 13 amino acids. The ends were cut back, 6 bases at V and 3 bases at J, with 11 bases in the middle. CDR3 loop: CASRLRVYTEAFF. The CDR3 nucleotides read TGTGCCAGTAGACTAAGGGTCTACACTGAAGCTTTCTTT. The full variable domain, in which reference TRBV19 and TRBJ1-1 provide the parts outside the CDR3, is DGGITQSPKYLFRKEGQNVTLSCEQNLNHDAMYWYRQDPGQGLRLIYYSQIVNDFQKGDIAEGYSVSREKKESFPLTVTSAQKNPTAFYLCASRLRVYTEAFFGQGTRLTVV.

This clonotype turned up a few times. The chain's CDR3 is CASSQTGTEETQYF. For the CDR3, the DNA is TGTGCCAGCAGTCAAACCGGGACAGAAGAGACCCAGTACTTC. The chain carries TRBV7-3 and TRBJ2-5, with 7 bases aligning to TRBD1. J was trimmed by 3 bases and V by 6 bases; bases with no gene match: 7. Looked up from germline, CDR1 is SGHTA and CDR2 is FQGTGA. This CDR3 contains 14 residues.

With regard to this clonotype: Since a much larger clone is just one base distant, this may be a read error. This rearrangement joins TRBV7-2 to TRBJ2-3; 11 bases align to TRBD2. Germline V gene data show CDR1 as SGHTA and CDR2 as FQGNSA. This CDR3 spans 17 amino acids. CDR3 DNA: TGTGCCAGTAATCTAGCGGGGGGCAGGACTAGCACAGATGCGCAGTATTTT. It is translated as CASNLAGGRTSTDAQYF.

J is TRBJ1-3 and V is TRBV9, with 7 bases fitting TRBD1. Germline V gene data show CDR1 as SGDLS and CDR2 as YYNGEE. The CDR3 is made up of 17 amino acids. Trimming removed 0 bases from V and 0 bases from J; junction bases left unmatched: 6. CDR3 in DNA: TGTGCCAGCAGCGTAGCGGGGGACAGATACTCTGGAAACACCATATATTTT. Protein product: CASSVAGDRYSGNTIYF.

In its sample, this clonotype was seen many times. J is TRBJ1-1 and V is TRBV6-5; D call uncertain. Germline CDR1 is MNHEY and CDR2 is SVGAGI. The CDR3 loop spans 13 amino acids. The V gene lost 2 bases and the J gene lost 2 bases, with 6 bases spanning the gap. The chain's CDR3 is CASSYGKNTEAFF. In DNA form, the CDR3 reads TGTGCCAGCAGTTACGGGAAAAACACTGAAGCTTTCTTT.

This chain joins TRBV20-1 and TRBJ2-3; D could derive from TRBD1 or TRBD2 (6 bases each). The CDR3 has 15 amino acids. The germline gives CDR1 DFQATT, CDR2 SNEGSKA (reference sequence). Trimming removed 7 bases from V and 6 bases from J, with 23 bases in between. The CDR3 loop is CSVSRGVQLEDTQYF. The CDR3 coding sequence is TGCAGTGTAAGTAGGGGGGTACAGCTTGAGGATACGCAGTATTTT.

Only one count was recorded for this clonotype. V usage is TRBV4-3 and J usage is TRBJ2-2; D is possibly TRBD1 (6 bases). V shed 3 bases and J shed 6 bases, with 14 bases lying between them. The CDR3 spans 15 residues. CDR1 and CDR2 (germline): LGHNA, YSLEER. CDR3 loop: CASSQFDWGPGELFF. CDR3 in DNA: TGCGCCAGCAGCCAGTTTGACTGGGGGCCCGGGGAGCTGTTTTTT.

A remark on this clonotype: An end of the junction does not agree with germline; a read error may underlie this. The rearrangement links TRBV7-3 to TRBJ2-3; no definite D call. This CDR3 spans 16 amino acids. CDR1 and CDR2 from the germline V gene are SGHTA and FQGTGA. CDR3 amino acids: CAGSLAGPGGTDTQYF. CDR3 bases: TGTGCCGGCAGCTTAGCAGGCCCTGGTGGCACAGATACGCAGTATTTT.

This clonotype came up many times. The chain joins TRBV7-9 to TRBJ2-7; unclear D gene. CDR3 size: 14 residues. The germline V and J ends were trimmed by 1 base and 2 bases, with 9 bases remaining between them. CDR1 SEHNR and CDR2 FQNEAQ come from the germline V gene (reference sequence). The CDR3 reads CASSLGPRAYEQYF. The DNA for the CDR3 is TGTGCCAGCAGCTTAGGTCCTAGAGCCTACGAGCAGTACTTC.

Ten or more counts support this clonotype. This chain uses TRBV12-3 or TRBV12-4 with TRBJ2-5, with 10 bases fitting TRBD1. The CDR3 has 14 amino acids. Germline trimming cut 6 bases from V and 3 bases from J; bases unmatched to any gene: 4. The CDR3 coding sequence is TGTGCCAGCAGCCGGGACAGGGGAAAAGAGACCCAGTACTTC. Protein sequence: CASSRDRGKETQYF.

At least ten counts were recorded for this clonotype. Germline and junction disagree at one end, which may indicate a read error. The rearrangement joins TRBV6-1 to TRBJ2-7; TRBD1 matches 8 bases. CDR3 size: 13 residues. Looked up from germline, CDR1 is MNHNS and CDR2 is SASEGT. CDR3 in amino acids: CASGRTGPYEQYF. CDR3 DNA sequence: TGCGCCAGCGGTAGGACAGGGCCCTACGAGCAGTACTTC.

Concerning this clonotype: This may be a read error: a much more frequent sequence differs by one nucleotide. The chain links TRBV6-5 to TRBJ2-2; no firm D call. Trimming cost V 0 bases and J 6 bases, with 14 bases left between them. The germline CDR1 and CDR2 sequences are MNHEY and SVGAGI. The CDR3 contains 16 residues. CDR3 DNA sequence: TGTGCCAGCAGTTACTCGAATACCAGAGTAGCCGGGGAGCTGTTTTTT. Encoded protein: CASSYSNTRVAGELFF.

This clonotype was seen at least ten times. The junction and the germline gene differ at one end; a read error may be behind it. The chain combines TRBV11-2 with TRBJ2-5; 12 bases map to TRBD2. The germline gives CDR1 SGHAT, CDR2 FQNNGV. CDR3 length equals 16 residues. CDR3 coding DNA: TGCGCCAGCAGCTTAGGCCTAGCGGGGGGGCCGGAGACCCAGTACTTC. It is translated as CASSLGLAGGPETQYF.

In the case of this clonotype: The conserved phenylalanine or tryptophan is not found at the CDR3 terminus, so this likely reflects a read error. The CDR3 DNA follows: TGTGCCAGCAGCGGGGGAGTCCTCGGGACGGAAGATAATTCACCCCTCCACTCT. It encodes CASSGGVLGTEDNSPLHS. V gene TRBV5-5 combines with J gene TRBJ1-6; D is possibly TRBD1 (5 bases). CDR1 is SGHKS, CDR2 YYEKEE, per germline (reference sequence). With 4 bases removed from V and 5 bases from J, the gap between germline ends came to 22 bases. The CDR3 contains 18 residues.

This clonotype was observed many times. The genes are TRBV12-3 or TRBV12-4 and TRBJ2-7; TRBD1 matches at 10 bases. V shed 8 bases and J 6 bases; nucleotides not matched to a gene: 7. This CDR3 is built from 13 residues. DNA for the CDR3: TGTGCCAGCGGGACCGGGACAGGGGTCGAGCAGTACTTC. Its translation is CASGTGTGVEQYF.

This clonotype has at least ten counts. The CDR3 spells CASSSTGGADQPQHF. The DNA of the CDR3 is TGTGCCAGCAGCTCAACAGGGGGCGCGGATCAGCCCCAGCATTTT. This chain joins TRBV7-9 and TRBJ1-5, with 9 bases that match TRBD1. Trimming cost V 4 bases and J 5 bases; bases outside gene matches: 6. CDR3 length: 15 amino acids. Germline V gene data show CDR1 as SEHNR and CDR2 as FQNEAQ (reference sequence).

This clonotype came up a few times. The J gene is TRBJ2-7, the V gene TRBV4-3; TRBD1 might be the D (6 bases). Germline V gene data show CDR1 as LGHNA and CDR2 as YSLEER. V lost 0 bases and J lost 2, with 17 bases in between. The CDR3 length is 17 residues. CDR3 coding DNA: TGCGCCAGCAGCCAAGATTGGTCGACAGGAGACACCTACGAGCAGTACTTC. Encoded protein: CASSQDWSTGDTYEQYF.

This clonotype was picked up many times. V is TRBV5-4 and J is TRBJ2-7; either TRBD1 or TRBD2 may fit D (6 bases each). Trimming left V 0 bases short and J 4 bases short, with 11 bases between. Germline CDR1 SGHNT, CDR2 YYREEE (reference sequence). The CDR3 is 14 amino acids. CDR3 bases: TGTGCCAGCAGCTTGGAGGGGGGTGGTTACGAGCAGTACTTC. Protein: CASSLEGGGYEQYF.

V usage is TRBV27 and J usage is TRBJ1-5, with D hard to call. Germline-derived CDR1 and CDR2 are MNHEY and SMNVEV (reference sequence). The CDR3 covers 15 residues. Trimming left V 5 bases short and J 2 bases short, with 13 bases between. The CDR3 protein is CASSPGIRGNQPQHF. CDR3 coding DNA: TGTGCCAGCAGTCCAGGTATTCGGGGCAATCAGCCCCAGCATTTT.

The chain couples TRBV20-1 to TRBJ2-3; 7 positions match TRBD2. Losses at the gene ends were 0 bases for V and 0 bases for J; bases not matched to a gene: 12. Per germline, CDR1 DFQATT and CDR2 SNEGSKA (reference sequence). The CDR3 covers 18 residues. Here the CDR3 reads CSARDLTSGALSTDTQYF. The CDR3 DNA sequence: TGCAGTGCTAGAGATCTCACCAGCGGGGCTCTTAGCACAGATACGCAGTATTTT.

This clonotype has at least ten counts. The chain employs TRBV12-3 or TRBV12-4 and TRBJ1-1, with TRBD1 matching 8 bases. This CDR3 has 14 amino acids. After removal of 6 bases from V and 4 bases from J, the junction contained 7 bases not matched to a gene. CDR3 protein: CASSSGQGSTEAFF. CDR3 DNA: TGTGCCAGCAGCTCAGGACAGGGAAGCACTGAAGCTTTCTTT.

Ten or more counts support this clonotype. The rearrangement links TRBV5-6 to TRBJ2-7; the D gene could be TRBD1 or TRBD2 (5 bases each). Trimming took 2 bases from V and 6 from J, leaving 9 bases between them. CDR3 length: 12 residues. Germline CDR1 SGHDT, CDR2 YYEEEE. CDR3 loop: CASSFQGPEQYF. Here the CDR3 DNA reads TGTGCCAGCAGCTTTCAGGGACCCGAGCAGTACTTC.

At least ten counts were recorded for this clonotype. This rearrangement joins TRBV7-8 to TRBJ2-7; 12 bases map to TRBD2. The CDR3 spans 16 residues. V trimming: 5 bases; J trimming: 6 bases; junction bases outside the gene matches: 11. From germline, CDR1 is SGHVS and CDR2 FQNEAQ. The CDR3 loop is CASSPGLAGPLGEQYF. As DNA, the CDR3 is TGTGCCAGCAGCCCAGGACTAGCGGGGCCCCTGGGCGAGCAGTACTTC.

Only a few counts were recorded for this clonotype. J is TRBJ2-1 and V is TRBV12-3 or TRBV12-4; the D gene is possibly TRBD2 (6 bases). Trimming left V 5 bases short and J 0 bases short, with 14 bases between. The CDR3 loop spans 16 amino acids. The CDR3 loop is CASSPLALSSYNEQFF. DNA for the CDR3: TGTGCCAGCAGTCCTCTAGCGTTGAGCTCCTACAATGAGCAGTTCTTC.